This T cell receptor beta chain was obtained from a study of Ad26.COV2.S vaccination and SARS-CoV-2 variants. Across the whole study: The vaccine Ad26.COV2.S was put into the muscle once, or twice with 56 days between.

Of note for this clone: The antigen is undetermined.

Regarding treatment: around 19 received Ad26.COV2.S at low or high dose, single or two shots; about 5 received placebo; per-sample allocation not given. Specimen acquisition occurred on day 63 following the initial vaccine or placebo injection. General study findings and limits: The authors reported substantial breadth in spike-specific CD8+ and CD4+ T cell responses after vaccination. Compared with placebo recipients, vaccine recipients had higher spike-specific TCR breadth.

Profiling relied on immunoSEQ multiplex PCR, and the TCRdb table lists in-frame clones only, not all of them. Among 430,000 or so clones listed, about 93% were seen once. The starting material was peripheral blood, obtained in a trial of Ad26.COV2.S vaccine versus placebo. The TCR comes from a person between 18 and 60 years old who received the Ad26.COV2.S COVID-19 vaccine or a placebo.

DNA for the CDR3: TGTGCCAGCAGCGGAGCGGGGACCCCCTACGAGCAGTACTTC. Translation: CASSGAGTPYEQYF. The rearrangement joins TRBV11-2 to TRBJ2-7; 7 bases fit TRBD2. Trimming took 5 bases from V and 2 from J; bases not matched to a gene: 6. CDR3 size: 14 residues. CDR1 and CDR2 from the germline V gene are SGHAT and FQNNGV. The entire variable domain, with the rest obtained from reference TRBV11-2 and TRBJ2-7, is as follows: EAGVAQSPRYKIIEKRQSVAFWCNPISGHATLYWYQQILGQGPKLLIQFQNNGVVDDSQLPKDRFSAERLKGVDSTLKIQPAKLEDSAVYLCASSGAGTPYEQYFGPGTRLTVT.